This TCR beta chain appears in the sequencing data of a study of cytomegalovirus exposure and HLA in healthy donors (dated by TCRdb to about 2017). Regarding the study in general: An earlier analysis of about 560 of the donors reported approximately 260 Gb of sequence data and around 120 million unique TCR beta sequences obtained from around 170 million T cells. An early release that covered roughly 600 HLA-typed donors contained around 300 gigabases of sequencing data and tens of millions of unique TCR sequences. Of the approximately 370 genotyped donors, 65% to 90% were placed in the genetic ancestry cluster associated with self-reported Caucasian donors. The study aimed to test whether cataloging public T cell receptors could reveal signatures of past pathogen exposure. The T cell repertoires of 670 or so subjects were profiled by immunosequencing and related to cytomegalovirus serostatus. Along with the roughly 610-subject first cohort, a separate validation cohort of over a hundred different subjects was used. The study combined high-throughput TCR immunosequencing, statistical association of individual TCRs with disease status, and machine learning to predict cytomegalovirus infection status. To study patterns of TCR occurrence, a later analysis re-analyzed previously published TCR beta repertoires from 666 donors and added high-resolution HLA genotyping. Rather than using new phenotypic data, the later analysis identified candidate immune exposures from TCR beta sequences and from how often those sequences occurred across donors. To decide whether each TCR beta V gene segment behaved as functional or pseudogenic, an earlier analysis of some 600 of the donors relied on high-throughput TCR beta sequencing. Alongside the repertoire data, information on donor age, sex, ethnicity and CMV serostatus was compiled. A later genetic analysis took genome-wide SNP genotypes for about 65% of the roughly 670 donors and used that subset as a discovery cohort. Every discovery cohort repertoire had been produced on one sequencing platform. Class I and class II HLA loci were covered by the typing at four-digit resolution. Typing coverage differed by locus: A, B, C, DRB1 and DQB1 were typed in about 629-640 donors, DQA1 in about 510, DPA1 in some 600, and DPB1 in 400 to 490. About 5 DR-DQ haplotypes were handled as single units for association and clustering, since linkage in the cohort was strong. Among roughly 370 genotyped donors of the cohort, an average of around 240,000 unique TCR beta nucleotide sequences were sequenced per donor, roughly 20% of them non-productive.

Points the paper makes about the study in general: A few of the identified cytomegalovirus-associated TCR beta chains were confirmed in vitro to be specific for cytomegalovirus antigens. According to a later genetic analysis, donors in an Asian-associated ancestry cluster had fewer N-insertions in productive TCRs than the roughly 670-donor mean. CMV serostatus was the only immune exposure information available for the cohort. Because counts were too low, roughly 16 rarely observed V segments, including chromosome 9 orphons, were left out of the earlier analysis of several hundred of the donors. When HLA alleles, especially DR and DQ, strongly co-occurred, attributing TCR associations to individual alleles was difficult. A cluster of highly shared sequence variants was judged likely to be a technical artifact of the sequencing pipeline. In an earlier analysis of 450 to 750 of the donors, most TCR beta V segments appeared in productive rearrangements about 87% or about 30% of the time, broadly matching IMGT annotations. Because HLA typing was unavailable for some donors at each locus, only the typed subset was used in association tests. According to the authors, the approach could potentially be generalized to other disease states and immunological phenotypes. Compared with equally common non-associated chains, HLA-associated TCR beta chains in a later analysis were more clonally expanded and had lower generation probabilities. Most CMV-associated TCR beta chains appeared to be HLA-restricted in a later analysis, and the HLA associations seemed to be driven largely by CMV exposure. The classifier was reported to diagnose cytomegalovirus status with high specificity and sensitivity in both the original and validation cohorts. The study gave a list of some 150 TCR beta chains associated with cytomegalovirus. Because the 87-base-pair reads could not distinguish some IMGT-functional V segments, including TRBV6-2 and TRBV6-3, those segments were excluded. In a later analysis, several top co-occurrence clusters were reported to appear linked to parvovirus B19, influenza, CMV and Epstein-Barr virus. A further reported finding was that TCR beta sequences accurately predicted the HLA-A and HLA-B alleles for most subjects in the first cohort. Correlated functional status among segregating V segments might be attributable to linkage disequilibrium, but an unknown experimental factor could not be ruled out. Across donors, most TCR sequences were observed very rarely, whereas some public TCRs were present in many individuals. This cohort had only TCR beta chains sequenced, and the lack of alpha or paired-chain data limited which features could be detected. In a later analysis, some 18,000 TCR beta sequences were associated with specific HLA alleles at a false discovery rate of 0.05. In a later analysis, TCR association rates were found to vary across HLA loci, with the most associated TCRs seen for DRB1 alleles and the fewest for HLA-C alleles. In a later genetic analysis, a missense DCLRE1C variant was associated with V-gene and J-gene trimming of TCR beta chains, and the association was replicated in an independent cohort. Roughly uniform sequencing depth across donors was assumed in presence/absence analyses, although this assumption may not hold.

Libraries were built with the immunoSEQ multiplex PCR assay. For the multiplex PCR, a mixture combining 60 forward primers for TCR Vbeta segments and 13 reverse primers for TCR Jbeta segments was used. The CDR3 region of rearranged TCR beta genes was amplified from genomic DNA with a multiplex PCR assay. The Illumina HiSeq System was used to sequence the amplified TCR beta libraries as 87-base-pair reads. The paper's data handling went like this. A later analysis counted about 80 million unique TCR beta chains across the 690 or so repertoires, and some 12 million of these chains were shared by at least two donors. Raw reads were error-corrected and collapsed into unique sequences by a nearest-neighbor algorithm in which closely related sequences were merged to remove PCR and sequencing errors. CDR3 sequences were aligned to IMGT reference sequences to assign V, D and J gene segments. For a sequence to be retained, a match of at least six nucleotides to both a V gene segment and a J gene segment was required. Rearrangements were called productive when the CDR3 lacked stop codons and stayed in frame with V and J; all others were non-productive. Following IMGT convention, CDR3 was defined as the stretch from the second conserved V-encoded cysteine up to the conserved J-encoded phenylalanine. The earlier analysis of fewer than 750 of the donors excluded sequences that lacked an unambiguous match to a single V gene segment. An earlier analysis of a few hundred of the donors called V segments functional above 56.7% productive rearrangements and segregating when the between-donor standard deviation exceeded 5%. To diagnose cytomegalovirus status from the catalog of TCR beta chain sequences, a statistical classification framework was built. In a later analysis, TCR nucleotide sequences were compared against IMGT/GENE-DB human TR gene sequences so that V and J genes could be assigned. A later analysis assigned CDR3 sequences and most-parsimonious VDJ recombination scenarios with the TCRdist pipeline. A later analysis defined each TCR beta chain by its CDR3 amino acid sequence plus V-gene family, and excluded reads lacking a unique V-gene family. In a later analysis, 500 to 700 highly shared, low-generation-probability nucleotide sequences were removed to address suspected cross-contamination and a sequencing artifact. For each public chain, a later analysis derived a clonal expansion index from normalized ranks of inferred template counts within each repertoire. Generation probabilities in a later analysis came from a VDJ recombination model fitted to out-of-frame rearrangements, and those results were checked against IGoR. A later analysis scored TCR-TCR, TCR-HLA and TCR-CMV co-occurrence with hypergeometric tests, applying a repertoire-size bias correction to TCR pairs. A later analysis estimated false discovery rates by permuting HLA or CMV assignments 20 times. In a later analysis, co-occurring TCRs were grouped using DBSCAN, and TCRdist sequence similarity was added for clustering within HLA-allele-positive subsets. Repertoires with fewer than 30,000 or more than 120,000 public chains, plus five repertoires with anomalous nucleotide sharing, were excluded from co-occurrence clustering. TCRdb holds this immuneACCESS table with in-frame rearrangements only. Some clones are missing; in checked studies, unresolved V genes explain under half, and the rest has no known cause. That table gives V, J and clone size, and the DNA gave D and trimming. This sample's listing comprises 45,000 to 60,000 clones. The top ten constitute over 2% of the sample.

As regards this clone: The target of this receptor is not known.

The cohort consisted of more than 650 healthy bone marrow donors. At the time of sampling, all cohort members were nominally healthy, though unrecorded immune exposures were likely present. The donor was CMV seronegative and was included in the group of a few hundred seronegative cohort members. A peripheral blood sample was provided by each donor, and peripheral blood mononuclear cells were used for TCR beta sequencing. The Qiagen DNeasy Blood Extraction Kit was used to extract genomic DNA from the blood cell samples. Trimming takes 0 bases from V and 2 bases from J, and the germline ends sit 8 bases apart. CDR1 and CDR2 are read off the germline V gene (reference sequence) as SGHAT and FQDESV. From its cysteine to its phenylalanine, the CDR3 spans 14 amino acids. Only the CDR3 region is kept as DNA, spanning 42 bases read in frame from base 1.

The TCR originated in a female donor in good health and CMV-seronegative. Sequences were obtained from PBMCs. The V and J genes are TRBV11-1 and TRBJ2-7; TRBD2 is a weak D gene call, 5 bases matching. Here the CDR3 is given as CASSLARTPYEQYF. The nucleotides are TGTGCCAGCAGCTTAGCGCGGACTCCCTACGAGCAGTACTTC.